This T cell receptor (beta chain) was recorded in a study of blood T cell repertoires in COVID-19. V shed 4 bases and J shed 0 bases, with 6 bases lying between them. Germline V gene sequence: CDR1 SEHNR, CDR2 FQNEAQ (reference sequence). CDR3 length: 14 residues. Only in-frame clones appear in the TCRdb table, and some are missing; sequencing was by immunoSEQ multiplex PCR. This repertoire shows 75,000 to 95,000 clones, more than 75% found once; its top ten account for roughly a fifth. V gene TRBV7-9 combines with J gene TRBJ1-4, with D unresolved. The clonotype was recovered from a human donor in a cohort sampled during active COVID-19. The specimen sequenced was peripheral blood. The CDR3 DNA reads TGTGCCAGCAGCTACAGTGCAACTAATGAAAAACTGTTTTTT. It is translated as CASSYSATNEKLFF.